This TCR beta chain came from a study of blood T cell repertoires in COVID-19. Whole-study context: The United States, Italy and Spain provided the acute and convalescent COVID-19 samples. The cDNA or gDNA used as material had been derived from T cells, B-cell-depleted T cells, or PBMCs.

V lost 11 bases and J lost 1; bases outside the gene matches: 2. Germline assignment: CDR1 MGHDK and CDR2 SYGVNS. This CDR3 has 12 residues. Seattle patients were enrolled during active infection and followed longitudinally. Authors' processing steps: Nucleated cell number was recorded as an estimate derived from reference gene primer amplification. Profiling relied on immunoSEQ multiplex PCR, and the TCRdb table lists in-frame clones only, not all of them. From that table come the V and J calls and clone size; the DNA was used to work out D and trimming. The sample holds 200,000 to 300,000 clones, more than 75% seen once.

The chain uses TRBV25-1 and TRBJ1-1, with 9 bases identical to TRBD1. Sequences were obtained from peripheral blood. The TCR was taken from a woman between 55 and 75 years old with COVID-19, enrolled during active disease. CDR3 in amino acids: CAGQGRNTEAFF. As DNA, the CDR3 is TGTGCCGGACAGGGGCGGAACACTGAAGCTTTCTTT.